Listed below are T cell receptor beta chains from one sample, sequenced in a study of Ad26.COV2.S vaccination and SARS-CoV-2 variants. Generated by immunoSEQ multiplex PCR, the TCRdb table keeps only in-frame clones and is missing some. The top ten clones hold over 5% of a sample with some 330,000 clones, roughly 88% of them seen once. The sequencing used peripheral blood, collected in a trial of Ad26.COV2.S vaccine versus placebo. These receptors came from a person between 18 and 60 years old who received the Ad26.COV2.S COVID-19 vaccine or a placebo. Both conserved end residues are part of each CDR3.

v_gene,j_gene,CDR3aa
TRBV18,TRBJ2-2,CASSPGQGAFAGELFF
TRBV9,TRBJ2-1,CASSRGTSGYNEQFF
TRBV7-8,TRBJ1-6,CASSLASTVNSPLHF
TRBV4-1,TRBJ1-2,CASSQGGGFKNYGYTF
TRBV3-1/TRBV3-2,TRBJ1-2,CASSQAVYGYTF
TRBV25-1,TRBJ1-1,CASSEGWGYTEAFF
TRBV11-3,TRBJ1-1,CASSPTRTGAFF
TRBV7-2,TRBJ1-2,CASSFYPADGYTF
TRBV5-8,TRBJ2-1,CASSLGDTSYNEQFF
TRBV5-4,TRBJ1-6,CASSLGGWENSPLHF
TRBV6-2/TRBV6-3,TRBJ1-1,CASSYSIGVAFF
TRBV30,TRBJ1-2,CAWSPLGGQTYGYTF
TRBV3-1/TRBV3-2,TRBJ1-2,CASSQGPSRYTF
TRBV19,TRBJ1-2,CASSAHDSLSSGYTF
TRBV5-4,TRBJ2-2,CASSLGDTGELFF
TRBV6-5,TRBJ2-7,CASSYSTRYEQYF
TRBV15,TRBJ2-5,CATSRGASGGQETQYF
TRBV2,TRBJ2-1,CASMKRRENEQFF
TRBV7-9,TRBJ2-2,CASSGPGQGEPGELFF
TRBV24-1,TRBJ2-3,CATSAARGGATQYF
TRBV3-1/TRBV3-2,TRBJ2-2,CASSPEGGLGTGELFF
TRBV30,TRBJ1-1,CAWSVQGWNTEAFF
TRBV19,TRBJ1-4,CASSIDRGQGYEKLFF
TRBV29-1,TRBJ2-1,CSVEGQEFNEQFF
TRBV6-2/TRBV6-3,TRBJ2-1,CASSYSGGRARGEQFF
TRBV29-1,TRBJ2-2,CSVFLHLGKNTGELFF
TRBV11-1,TRBJ2-1,CASSSGQGNEQFF
TRBV19,TRBJ1-5,CASSMGRYSNQPQHF
TRBV9,TRBJ1-1,CASSVGTGAYVTEAFF
TRBV24-1,TRBJ1-3,CATSDHKGNTIYF
TRBV14,TRBJ2-3,CASSQDWGGFGSDTQYF
TRBV7-6,TRBJ2-1,CASSLGTGSSYNEQFF
TRBV2,TRBJ2-1,CASGHGGNNEQFF
TRBV19,TRBJ1-1,CASSIGWGNTEAFF
TRBV23-1,TRBJ2-2,CASSQSKGQLFF
TRBV19,TRBJ1-2,CASSAGSTGDGYTF
TRBV29-1,TRBJ2-5,CSVVPLGQLETQYF
TRBV12-3/TRBV12-4,TRBJ1-1,CASSFAVNTEAFF